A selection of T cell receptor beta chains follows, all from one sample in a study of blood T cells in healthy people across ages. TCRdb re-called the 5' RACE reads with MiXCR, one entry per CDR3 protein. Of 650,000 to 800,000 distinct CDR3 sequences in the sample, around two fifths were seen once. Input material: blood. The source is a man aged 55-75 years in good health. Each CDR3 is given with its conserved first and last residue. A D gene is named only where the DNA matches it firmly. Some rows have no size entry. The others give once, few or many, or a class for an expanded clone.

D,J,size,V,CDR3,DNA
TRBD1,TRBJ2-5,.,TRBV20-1,CSAGVPGTGETQYF,TGCAGTGCTGGAGTTCCCGGGACAGGGGAGACCCAGTACTTC
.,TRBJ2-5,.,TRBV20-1,CSARTNEETQYF,TGCAGTGCTAGGACAAACGAGGAGACCCAGTACTTC
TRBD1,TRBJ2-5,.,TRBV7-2,CASSGTGGLGEQYF,TGTGCCAGCAGCGGGACAGGGGGCTTAGGTGAGCAGTACTTC
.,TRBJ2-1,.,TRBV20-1,CSARQTTGTNEQFF,TGCAGTGCTAGACAAACAACAGGGACCAATGAGCAGTTCTTC
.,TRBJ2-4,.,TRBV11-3,CASSQGPSNIQYF,TGTGCCAGCAGCCAAGGACCATCGAACATTCAGTACTTC
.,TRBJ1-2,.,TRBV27,CASSSPSAKNYGYTF,TGTGCCAGCAGTTCACCTTCGGCGAAGAACTATGGCTACACCTTC
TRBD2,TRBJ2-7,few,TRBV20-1,CSARGTSRGASYEQYF,TGCAGTGCTAGAGGGACTAGCCGGGGGGCATCCTACGAGCAGTACTTC
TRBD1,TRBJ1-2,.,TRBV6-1,CASSEDQGQGFDYGYTF,TGTGCCAGCAGTGAAGACCAGGGACAGGGCTTCGACTATGGCTACACCTTC
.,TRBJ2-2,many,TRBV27,CASSSENTGELFF,TGTGCCAGCAGTTCAGAGAACACCGGGGAGCTGTTTTTT
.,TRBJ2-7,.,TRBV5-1,CASSLGLLTYEQYF,TGCGCCAGCAGCTTGGGACTTCTAACCTACGAGCAGTACTTC
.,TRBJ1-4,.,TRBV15,CATSREGFEKLFF,TGTGCCACCAGCAGAGAAGGGTTCGAAAAACTGTTTTTT
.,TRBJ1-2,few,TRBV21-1,CASSKGHRPYAIANYGYTF,TGTGCCAGCAGTAAAGGTCACAGGCCTTACGCAATCGCGAACTATGGCTACACCTTC
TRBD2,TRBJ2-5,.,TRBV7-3,CASSLSGLAGGNQYF,TGTGCCAGCAGCTTATCGGGACTAGCGGGGGGGAACCAGTACTTC
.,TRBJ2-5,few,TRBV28,CASSRPFGLGETQYF,TGTGCCAGCAGCCGCCCCTTTGGGCTTGGAGAGACCCAGTACTTC
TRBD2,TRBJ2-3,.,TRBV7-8,CASSLGSSGGPTDTQYF,TGTGCCAGCAGCTTAGGGTCAAGCGGGGGCCCCACAGATACGCAGTATTTT
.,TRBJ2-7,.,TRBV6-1,CASRTGGGSYEQYF,TGCGCCAGCAGAACCGGAGGTGGGTCCTACGAGCAGTACTTC
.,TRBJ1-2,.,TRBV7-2,CASSNQGGLPNYGYTF,TGTGCCAGCAGCAATCAAGGGGGGCTCCCTAACTATGGCTACACCTTC
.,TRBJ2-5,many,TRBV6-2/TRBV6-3,CASQRSVGTQYF,TGTGCCAGCCAGAGATCCGTCGGGACCCAGTACTTC
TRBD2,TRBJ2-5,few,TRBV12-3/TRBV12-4,CASSELGTSQETQYF,TGTGCCAGCAGCGAACTAGGGACTAGCCAAGAGACCCAGTACTTC
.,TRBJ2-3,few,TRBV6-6,CASSRTTGIDTQYF,TGTGCCAGCAGCCGAACAACAGGGATAGATACGCAGTATTTT
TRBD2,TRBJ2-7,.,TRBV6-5,CASSHQRGDYEQYF,TGTGCCAGCAGTCACCAGCGGGGGGACTACGAGCAGTACTTC
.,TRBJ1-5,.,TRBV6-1,CASSWVGDSNQPQHF,TGTGCCAGCAGCTGGGTGGGGGATAGCAATCAGCCCCAGCATTTT
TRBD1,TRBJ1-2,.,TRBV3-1,CASSQGQNLGYTF,TGTGCCAGCAGCCAGGGACAGAACCTCGGCTACACCTTC
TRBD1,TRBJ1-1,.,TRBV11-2,CASSTQGIKNTEAFF,TGTGCCAGCAGCACACAGGGGATTAAGAACACTGAAGCTTTCTTT
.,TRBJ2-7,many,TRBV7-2,CASSFVGEQYF,TGTGCCAGCAGCTTTGTGGGCGAGCAGTACTTC
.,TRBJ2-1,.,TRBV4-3,CASSQALRNEQFF,TGCGCCAGCAGCCAAGCCTTAAGGAATGAGCAGTTCTTC
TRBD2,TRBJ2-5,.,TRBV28,CASRRQGGIQETQYF,TGTGCCAGCAGACGCCAGGGAGGGATCCAAGAGACCCAGTACTTC
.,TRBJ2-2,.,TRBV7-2,CASTVASGELFF,TGTGCCAGCACCGTCGCCTCCGGGGAGCTGTTTTTT
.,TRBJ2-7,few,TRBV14,CASSLHKALSSYEQYF,TGTGCCAGCAGCCTACATAAAGCATTGAGTTCCTACGAGCAGTACTTC
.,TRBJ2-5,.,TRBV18,CASSPRMSPGGQTETQYF,TGTGCCAGCTCACCCCGGATGTCCCCTGGGGGGCAAACGGAGACCCAGTACTTC
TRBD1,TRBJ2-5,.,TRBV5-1,CASSLRGTGGEETQYF,TGCGCCAGCAGCTTGCGTGGGACAGGGGGCGAAGAGACCCAGTACTTC
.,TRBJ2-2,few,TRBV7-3,CASSFGYTGELFF,TGTGCCAGCAGCTTCGGGTACACCGGGGAGCTGTTTTTT
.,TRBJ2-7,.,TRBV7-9,CASSAGTANEQYF,TGTGCCAGCAGCGCCGGGACCGCGAACGAGCAGTACTTC
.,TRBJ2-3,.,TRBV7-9,CASSRQPGEYEDTQYF,TGTGCCAGCAGCCGCCAGCCAGGGGAGTATGAAGATACGCAGTATTTT
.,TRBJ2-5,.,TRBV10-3,CAISDGQGGETQYF,TGTGCCATCAGTGACGGGCAGGGGGGAGAGACCCAGTACTTC
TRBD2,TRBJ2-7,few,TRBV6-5,CASSYSGGDTQYF,TGTGCCAGCAGTTACTCGGGGGGGGATACCCAGTACTTC
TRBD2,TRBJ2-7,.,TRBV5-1,CASSSRPSGTIYEQYF,TGCGCCAGCAGCTCCCGGCCTAGCGGTACAATCTACGAGCAGTACTTC
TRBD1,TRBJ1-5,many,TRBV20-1,CSASRQGGSNQPQHF,TGCAGTGCCTCGCGACAGGGTGGGAGCAATCAGCCCCAGCATTTT
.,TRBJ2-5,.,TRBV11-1,CASSLASIRGHEQYF,TGTGCCAGCAGCTTAGCAAGTATTCGGGGGCATGAGCAGTACTTC
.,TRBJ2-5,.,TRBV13,CASSQKGNEQYF,TGTGCCAGCAGCCAGAAAGGGAATGAGCAGTACTTC
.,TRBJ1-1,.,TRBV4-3,CASSPETMAEAFF,TGCGCCAGCAGCCCTGAGACGATGGCTGAAGCTTTCTTT
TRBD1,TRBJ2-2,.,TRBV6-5,CASTTRTGASTGELFF,TGTGCCAGCACAACCAGGACAGGGGCAAGCACCGGGGAGCTGTTTTTT
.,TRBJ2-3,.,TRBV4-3,CASSQEGRNTDTQYF,TGCGCCAGCAGCCAAGAGGGGAGGAACACAGATACGCAGTATTTT